This TCR beta chain was identified in a study of spatial heterogeneity in lung cancer. The overall study: Follow-up PBMC samples were sequenced when available, at a median of approximately two years after resection. Sequencing consistently turned up more beta-chain sequences than alpha-chain sequences. Notes on the study in general: There were more appearances of ubiquitous expanded tumor TCRs in blood at resection than at follow-up.

There are a few counts of this clonotype. Its antigen remains unidentified. Every TCR cDNA molecule bore a unique molecular identifier. A single record per CDR3 protein comes from TCRdb applying MiXCR to the 5' RACE reads. The data show approximately 43,000 distinct CDR3 sequences, roughly a tenth seen once. The CDR3 runs to 12 residues. Trimming removed 4 bases from V and 5 bases from J, with 9 bases in between. Germline values: CDR1 SGHRS, CDR2 YFSETQ. Time point specified: blood at routine non-recurrence follow-up after resection. This sequence originates from a female donor with early-stage non-small cell lung cancer. The starting material was PBMCs, obtained at follow-up. This chain links TRBV5-1 with TRBJ2-5; D uncertain. For the CDR3, the DNA is TGCGCCAGCAGCCCTGAAATGGAGACCCAGTACTTC. Amino acid sequence: CASSPEMETQYF.